Sequencing of this TCR beta chain was carried out in a study of T cells in Graves' hyperthyroidism and ophthalmopathy. The investigators amplified TCR beta CDR3 regions from RNA transcripts. A set of HTBI primers served as the primers for a first-round RT-PCR of the TCR CDR3. TCRdb re-called the multiplex PCR reads with MiXCR, one entry per CDR3 protein. This sample has 360,000 or so distinct CDR3 sequences; 18% occur once, and the top ten carry 15%. Inclusion characteristics of ophthalmopathy patients comprised a Clinical Activity Score of at least 3, a NOSPECS grade of at least 4, and duration under 3 months. Thyroid ultrasound, orbital computed tomography, clinical symptoms, and serum thyroxine and TRAb underpinned diagnoses. CDR3 size: 13 residues. The germline CDR1 and CDR2 sequences are MNHEY and SVGAGI. Between the trimmed V and J ends, which lost 0 bases and 6 bases, there was a span of 9 bases.

This clonotype showed up many times. The receptor was isolated from a middle-aged woman with Graves' ophthalmopathy. The sample comprised blood. V gene TRBV6-5 combines with J gene TRBJ2-7, with D unresolved. The CDR3 DNA reads TGTGCCAGCAGTTACTCGTCCGCCGGCGAGCAGTACTTC. Amino acid sequence: CASSYSSAGEQYF.